A single sample gave rise to the 25 T cell receptor beta chains below, sequenced in a study of monozygotic twins with inflammatory bowel disease. Following a re-call of the 5' RACE reads, TCRdb has one entry per CDR3 protein and lacks DNA. Here the sample table reports more than 300,000 distinct CDR3 sequences. The sample consisted of blood. These receptors originate from a human donor with ulcerative colitis or Crohn's disease, or a healthy co-twin of an affected twin (not recorded which).

V usage is TRBV14 and J usage is TRBJ2-1; the TRBD1 assignment by TCRdb is unverifiable without DNA. The CDR3 sequence is 13 residues long. CDR1 is SGHDN and CDR2 is FVKESK in the germline V gene. The CDR3 protein is CASSSFGADEQFF.

The chain links TRBV30 to TRBJ1-2; TCRdb lists TRBD1, though no DNA is available to test this call. The CDR3 has 13 residues. Germline CDR1 and CDR2: GTSNPN and SVGIG (reference sequence). The CDR3 loop reads CAWALLRGSGYTF.

The V and J genes are TRBV28 and TRBJ2-7; TCRdb's D call, TRBD1, is unchecked because there is no DNA. The CDR3 is 15 amino acids. The V gene's germline CDR1 is MDHEN and CDR2 SYDVKM. The CDR3 protein is CASSIRTGSPFEQYF. The full variable domain, in which reference TRBV28 and TRBJ2-7 provide the parts outside the CDR3, is DVKVTQSSRYLVKRTGEKVFLECVQDMDHENMFWYRQDPGLGLRLIYFSYDVKMKEKGDIPEGYSVSREKKERFSLILESASTNQTSMYLCASSIRTGSPFEQYFGPGTRLTVT.

The J gene is TRBJ1-1, the V gene TRBV6-5; the TCRdb call, TRBD1, lacks DNA for checking. The CDR3 sequence is 16 residues long. CDR1 is MNHEY, CDR2 SVGAGI, per germline. Here the CDR3 reads CASSYHPTGRNTEAFF.

This chain joins TRBV30 and TRBJ2-7. This CDR3 is built from 13 residues. Germline CDR1 reads GTSNPN; CDR2 reads SVGIG (reference sequence). The CDR3 reads CAWARTYDYEQYF.

This rearrangement joins TRBV27 to TRBJ1-1; TCRdb calls TRBD1, which cannot be checked without DNA. The V gene's germline CDR1 is MNHEY and CDR2 SMNVEV (reference sequence). The CDR3 extends over 16 amino acids. CDR3 amino acids: CASRTGAAGGITEAFF.

The V and J genes are TRBV7-8 and TRBJ2-7; the TCRdb call, TRBD1, lacks DNA for checking. The CDR3 spans 15 residues. CDR1 and CDR2 from the germline V gene are SGHVS and FQNEAQ. The CDR3 spells CASSLEYRVGWEQYF.

This rearrangement joins TRBV5-1 to TRBJ2-7; TCRdb designates TRBD1, a call that cannot be tested without DNA. CDR1 and CDR2 (germline): SGHRS, YFSETQ. The CDR3 totals 15 residues. This CDR3 is CASSLLGGQSYEQYF. The variable domain in full, with the rest retrieved from reference TRBV5-1 and TRBJ2-7, is KAGVTQTPRYLIKTRGQQVTLSCSPISGHRSVSWYQQTPGQGLQFLFEYFSETQRNKGNFPGRFSGRQFSNSRSEMNVSTLELGDSALYLCASSLLGGQSYEQYFGPGTRLTVT.

The chain carries TRBV7-2 and TRBJ2-7; TCRdb's D gene call, TRBD1, goes unchecked for lack of DNA. The CDR3 is 13 amino acids. The germline gives CDR1 SGHTA, CDR2 FQGNSA. The CDR3 is CASSLKGGYEQYF.

This CDR3 reads CASSAPGQGSPYEQYF. The V and J genes are TRBV7-2 and TRBJ2-7; the TCRdb call, TRBD1, lacks DNA for checking. The CDR3 sequence is 16 residues long. The germline V gene has CDR1 SGHTA and CDR2 FQGNSA.

This chain links TRBV7-2 with TRBJ1-5. The CDR3 loop spans 15 amino acids. From germline, CDR1 is SGHTA and CDR2 FQGNSA. The CDR3 sequence: CASSLVGHSNQPQHF.

The chain is built from TRBV20-1 and TRBJ1-5. The CDR3 extends over 12 amino acids. CDR1 and CDR2 from the germline V gene are DFQATT and SNEGSKA (reference sequence). The CDR3 loop reads CSARDQHQPQHF.

The genes are TRBV10-3 and TRBJ2-7; checking the TCRdb D call of TRBD1 is not possible without DNA. The CDR3 totals 13 residues. The germline V gene has CDR1 ENHRY and CDR2 SYGVKD. The CDR3 region is CAISDGTGNEQYF.

V usage is TRBV29-1 and J usage is TRBJ2-2; no DNA is available, so the TRBD2 call from TCRdb remains unchecked. This CDR3 is built from 15 residues. Germline lookup yields CDR1 SQVTM and CDR2 ANQGSEA. The CDR3 region is CSVDLFGGDGGELFF.

The chain employs TRBV5-1 and TRBJ2-4. There are 16 residues in the CDR3. CDR1 and CDR2 (germline): SGHRS, YFSETQ. CDR3 sequence reads: CASSLGIVGAKNIQYF.

V usage is TRBV7-2 and J usage is TRBJ1-1; TCRdb designates TRBD1, a call that cannot be tested without DNA. The CDR3 length is 15 residues. Germline CDR1 SGHTA, CDR2 FQGNSA. CDR3 loop: CASSKQQGVNTEAFF.

CDR3 protein: CASSLGWNSGNTIYF. This chain links TRBV7-2 with TRBJ1-3. The CDR3 consists of 15 residues. The germline CDR1 and CDR2 sequences are SGHTA and FQGNSA.

The chain is built from TRBV5-1 and TRBJ2-7; the TCRdb D gene call, TRBD2, has no DNA to confirm it. Germline V gene lookup returns CDR1 SGHRS and CDR2 YFSETQ. The length of the CDR3 is 15 residues. The CDR3 sequence is CASSLVSGVTYEQYF.

V is TRBV4-2 and J is TRBJ2-3; lacking DNA, the TRBD2 call made by TCRdb goes unchecked. The CDR3 contains 15 residues. CDR1 LGHNA and CDR2 YNFKEQ come from the germline V gene. The CDR3 reads CASSQGLGSTDTQYF.

The V and J genes are TRBV6-2 or TRBV6-3 and TRBJ2-5; TCRdb gives TRBD2 as the D gene, but with no DNA this cannot be confirmed. Looked up from germline, CDR1 is MNHEY and CDR2 is SVGEGT. This CDR3 region has 14 residues. CDR3 residues: CASRKAGNQETQYF.

The chain couples TRBV11-2 to TRBJ1-2. Germline assignment: CDR1 SGHAT and CDR2 FQNNGV. The CDR3 contains 18 residues. CDR3 loop: CASSFGVAQGPFYYGYTF.

The J gene is TRBJ1-5, the V gene TRBV2; TCRdb's assignment of TRBD1 cannot be checked, as there is no DNA. The CDR3 has 14 residues. Germline V CDR1 and CDR2: SNHLY, FYNNEI. The CDR3: CASRRGPVNQPQHF.

The V gene is TRBV2, the J gene TRBJ2-3; TCRdb outputs TRBD2, but without DNA this stays unchecked. Germline CDR1 SNHLY, CDR2 FYNNEI. The CDR3 covers 16 residues. CDR3 in amino acids: CANNGASGGSTDTQYF.

The chain joins TRBV11-1 to TRBJ1-4. Per germline, CDR1 SGHAT and CDR2 FQDESV (reference sequence). The CDR3 runs 18 residues. The CDR3 spells CASSLPTYTRATNEKLFF.

V and J are TRBV5-1 and TRBJ2-5; TCRdb lists TRBD1, though no DNA is available to test this call. Germline V CDR1 and CDR2: SGHRS, YFSETQ. This CDR3 spans 14 amino acids. The CDR3 spells CASSLLGTQETQYF.